This T cell receptor beta chain was found in a study of blood T cell repertoires in COVID-19. Sequencing was performed with immunoSEQ multiplex PCR; in TCRdb, only in-frame clones are kept and a portion is missing. This sample yields 200,000 to 300,000 clones, of which 84% are seen a single time; roughly 4% belongs to the top ten. Germline V gene lookup returns CDR1 SGHRS and CDR2 YFSETQ. The CDR3 is 17 amino acids. J gave up 3 bases and V 0 bases, and 7 bases lay outside the gene matches. This clonotype was sampled from a man in his fifties or sixties with acute or convalescent COVID-19. The sample taken for sequencing was peripheral blood. This chain links TRBV5-1 with TRBJ2-3, with 10 bases fitting TRBD2. The CDR3 protein is CASSLEASGSGTDTQYF. The CDR3 bases are TGCGCCAGCAGCTTGGAGGCTAGCGGGAGTGGTACAGATACGCAGTATTTT.